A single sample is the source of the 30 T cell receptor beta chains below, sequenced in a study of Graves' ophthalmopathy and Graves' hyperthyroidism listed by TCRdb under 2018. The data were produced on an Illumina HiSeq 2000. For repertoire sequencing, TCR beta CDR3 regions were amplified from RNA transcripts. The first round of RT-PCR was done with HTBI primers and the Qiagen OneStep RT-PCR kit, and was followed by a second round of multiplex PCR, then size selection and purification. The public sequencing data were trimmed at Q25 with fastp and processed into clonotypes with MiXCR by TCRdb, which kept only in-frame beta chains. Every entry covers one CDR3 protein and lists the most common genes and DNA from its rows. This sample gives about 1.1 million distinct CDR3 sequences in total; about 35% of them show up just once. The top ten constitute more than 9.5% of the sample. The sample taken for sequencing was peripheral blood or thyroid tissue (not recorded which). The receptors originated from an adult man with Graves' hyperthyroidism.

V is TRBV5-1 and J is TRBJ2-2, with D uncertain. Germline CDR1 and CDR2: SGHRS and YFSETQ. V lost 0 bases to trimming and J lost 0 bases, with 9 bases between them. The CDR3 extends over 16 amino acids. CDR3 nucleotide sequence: TGCGCCAGCAGCTTGGCGCCAGAGACGAACACCGGGGAGCTGTTTTTT. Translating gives CASSLAPETNTGELFF.

The CDR3 loop is CASSARGYNEQFF. The CDR3 coding sequence is TGTGCCAGCAGCGCGCGGGGCTACAATGAGCAGTTCTTC. The rearrangement joins TRBV12-3 or TRBV12-4 to TRBJ2-7, with D possibly TRBD2 on 6 matching bases. The DNA end is more similar to TRBJ2-1, so the J call may be wrong. The CDR3 runs to 13 residues.

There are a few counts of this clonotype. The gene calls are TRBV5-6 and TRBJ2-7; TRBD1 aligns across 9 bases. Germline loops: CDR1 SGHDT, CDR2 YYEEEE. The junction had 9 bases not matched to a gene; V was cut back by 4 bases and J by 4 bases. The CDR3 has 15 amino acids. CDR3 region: CASSQEGTGSYEQYF. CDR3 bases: TGTGCCAGCAGCCAGGAAGGGACAGGGTCTTACGAGCAGTACTTC. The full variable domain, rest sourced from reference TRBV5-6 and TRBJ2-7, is DAGVTQSPTHLIKTRGQQVTLRCSPKSGHDTVSWYQQALGQGPQFIFQYYEEEERQRGNFPDRFSGHQFPNYSSELNVNALLLGDSALYLCASSQEGTGSYEQYFGPGTRLTVT.

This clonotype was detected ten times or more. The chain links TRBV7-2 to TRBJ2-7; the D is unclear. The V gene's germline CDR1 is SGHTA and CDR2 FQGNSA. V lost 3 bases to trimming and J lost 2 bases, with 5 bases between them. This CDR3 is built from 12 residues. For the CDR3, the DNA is TGTGCCAGCAGCTTCGGTACCTACGAGCAGTACTTC. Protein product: CASSFGTYEQYF. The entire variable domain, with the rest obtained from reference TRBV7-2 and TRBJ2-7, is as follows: GAGVSQSPSNKVTEKGKDVELRCDPISGHTALYWYRQSLGQGLEFLIYFQGNSAPDKSGLPSDRFSAERTGGSVSTLTIQRTQQEDSAVYLCASSFGTYEQYFGPGTRLTVT.

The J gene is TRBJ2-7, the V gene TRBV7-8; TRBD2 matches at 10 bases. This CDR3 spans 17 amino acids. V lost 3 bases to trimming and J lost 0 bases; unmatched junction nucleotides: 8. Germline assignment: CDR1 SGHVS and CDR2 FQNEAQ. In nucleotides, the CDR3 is TGTGCCAGCAGCTTTTCTAGCGGGGGCCCCATCTCCTACGAGCAGTACTTC. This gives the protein CASSFSSGGPISYEQYF.

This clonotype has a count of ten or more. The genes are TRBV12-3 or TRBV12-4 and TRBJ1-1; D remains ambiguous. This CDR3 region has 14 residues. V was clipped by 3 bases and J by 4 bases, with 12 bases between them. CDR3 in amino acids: CASSLTGSVTEAFF. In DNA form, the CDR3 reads TGTGCCAGCAGTTTGACCGGTTCGGTCACTGAAGCTTTCTTT.

CDR3 residues: CASSQDSLGQGADEQYF. The CDR3 bases are TGCGCCAGCAGCCAAGACTCTCTAGGACAGGGGGCAGACGAGCAGTACTTC. This sequence joins TRBV4-1 and TRBJ2-7; 11 bases line up with TRBD1. This CDR3 has 17 amino acids. CDR1 MGHRA and CDR2 YSYEKL come from the germline V gene. The J segment lost 5 bases and the V segment lost 0 bases, leaving 9 bases of the junction unmatched.

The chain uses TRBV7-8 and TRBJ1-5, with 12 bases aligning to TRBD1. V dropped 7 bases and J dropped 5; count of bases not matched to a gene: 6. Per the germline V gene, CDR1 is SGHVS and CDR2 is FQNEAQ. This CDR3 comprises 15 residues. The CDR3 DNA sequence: TGTGCCAGCATCGAGGGGGACAGGGGGCATCAGCCCCAGCATTTT. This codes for CASIEGDRGHQPQHF.

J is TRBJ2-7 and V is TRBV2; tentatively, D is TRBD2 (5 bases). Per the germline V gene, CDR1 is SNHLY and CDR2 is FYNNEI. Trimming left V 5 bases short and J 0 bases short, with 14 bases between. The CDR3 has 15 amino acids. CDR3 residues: CASSTERTSSYEQYF. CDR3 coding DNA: TGTGCCAGCAGTACGGAGCGGACGAGCTCCTACGAGCAGTACTTC.

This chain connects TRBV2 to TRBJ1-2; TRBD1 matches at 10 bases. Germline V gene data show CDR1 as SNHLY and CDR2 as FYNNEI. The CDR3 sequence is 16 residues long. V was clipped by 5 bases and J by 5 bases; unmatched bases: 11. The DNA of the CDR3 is TGTGCCAGCAGTTACCAATCGACAGGGGGCCGGTATGGCTACACCTTC. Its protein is CASSYQSTGGRYGYTF. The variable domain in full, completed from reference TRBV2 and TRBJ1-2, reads EPEVTQTPSHQVTQMGQEVILRCVPISNHLYFYWYRQILGQKVEFLVSFYNNEISEKSEIFDDQFSVERPDGSNFTLKIRSTKLEDSAMYFCASSYQSTGGRYGYTFGSGTRLTVV.

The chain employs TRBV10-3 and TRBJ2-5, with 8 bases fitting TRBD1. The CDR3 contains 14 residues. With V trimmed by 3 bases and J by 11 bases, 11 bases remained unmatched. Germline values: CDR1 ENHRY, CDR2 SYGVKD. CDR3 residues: CAISDDRGPDTQYF. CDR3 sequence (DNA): TGTGCCATCAGTGACGACAGGGGACCAGATACGCAGTACTTC.

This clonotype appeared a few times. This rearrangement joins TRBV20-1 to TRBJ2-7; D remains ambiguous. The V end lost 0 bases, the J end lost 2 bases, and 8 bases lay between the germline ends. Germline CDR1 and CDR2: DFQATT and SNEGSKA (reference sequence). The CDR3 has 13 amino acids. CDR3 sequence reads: CSARDDIPYEQYF. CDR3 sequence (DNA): TGCAGTGCTAGAGACGACATCCCCTACGAGCAGTACTTC.

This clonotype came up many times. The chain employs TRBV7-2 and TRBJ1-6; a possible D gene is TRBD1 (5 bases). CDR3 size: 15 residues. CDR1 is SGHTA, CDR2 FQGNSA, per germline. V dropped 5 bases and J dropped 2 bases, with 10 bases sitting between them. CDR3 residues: CASSLTGAYNSPLHF. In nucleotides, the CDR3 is TGTGCCAGCAGCCTTACAGGCGCCTATAATTCACCCCTCCACTTT.

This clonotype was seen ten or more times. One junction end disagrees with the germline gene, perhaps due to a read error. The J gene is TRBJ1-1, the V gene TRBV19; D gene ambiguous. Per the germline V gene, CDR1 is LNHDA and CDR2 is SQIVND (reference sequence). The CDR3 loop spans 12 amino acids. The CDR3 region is CASRHRNSEAFF. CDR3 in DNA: TGTGCCAGTAGGCATCGGAACTCTGAAGCTTTCTTT.

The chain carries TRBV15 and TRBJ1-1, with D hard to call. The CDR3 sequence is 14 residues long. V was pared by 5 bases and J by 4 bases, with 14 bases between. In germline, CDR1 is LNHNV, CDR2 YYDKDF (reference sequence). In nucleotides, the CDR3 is TGTGCCACCAGCCGAGGGCCGCCCCGCACTGAAGCTTTCTTT. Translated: CATSRGPPRTEAFF.

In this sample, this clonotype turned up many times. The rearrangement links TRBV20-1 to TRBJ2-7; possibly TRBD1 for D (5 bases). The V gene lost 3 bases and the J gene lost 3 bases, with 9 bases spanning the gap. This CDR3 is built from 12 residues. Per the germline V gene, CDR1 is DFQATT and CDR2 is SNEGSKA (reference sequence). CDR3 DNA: TGCAGTGCTAGTTTCAGGGTCTACGAGCAGTACTTC. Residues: CSASFRVYEQYF.

The CDR3, as DNA: TGTGCCAGCACCCCTCGACCAGGACAGGTCTCAGGGGCCAACGTCCTGACTTTC. This translates into CASTPRPGQVSGANVLTF. This sequence joins TRBV25-1 and TRBJ2-6; 7 nucleotides line up with TRBD1. The CDR3 loop spans 18 amino acids. Trimming removed 7 bases from V and 4 bases from J; junction bases left unmatched: 16. Germline V gene lookup returns CDR1 MGHDK and CDR2 SYGVNS.

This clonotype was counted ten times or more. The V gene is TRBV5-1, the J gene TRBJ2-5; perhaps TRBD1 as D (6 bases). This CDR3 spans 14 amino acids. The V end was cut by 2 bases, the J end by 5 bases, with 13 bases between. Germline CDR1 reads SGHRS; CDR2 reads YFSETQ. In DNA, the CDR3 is TGCGCCAGCAGCTTTCAGCCAGGGGAGGAGACCCAGTACTTC. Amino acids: CASSFQPGEETQYF.

The CDR3 sequence is CASRAVAYEQYF. In nucleotides, the CDR3 is TGTGCCAGCAGAGCTGTGGCCTACGAGCAGTACTTC. The rearrangement uses TRBV28 and TRBJ2-7; no clear D. This CDR3 is built from 12 residues. Germline CDR1 MDHEN, CDR2 SYDVKM. Trimming removed 6 bases at V and 2 bases at J, with 8 bases between.

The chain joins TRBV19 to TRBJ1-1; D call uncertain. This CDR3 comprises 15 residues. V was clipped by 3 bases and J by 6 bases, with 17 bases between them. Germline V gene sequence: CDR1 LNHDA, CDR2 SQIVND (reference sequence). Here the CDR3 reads CASSIRVGGRSEAFF. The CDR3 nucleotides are TGTGCCAGTAGTATCCGGGTTGGCGGCAGGTCTGAAGCTTTCTTT.

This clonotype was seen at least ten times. The CDR3 nucleotides read TGTGCCAGTAGTATCCTCGGGGAGGCCGTCTACGAGCAGTACTTC. It yields the protein CASSILGEAVYEQYF. The chain joins TRBV19 to TRBJ2-7; TRBD2 might be the D (6 bases). Germline V gene lookup returns CDR1 LNHDA and CDR2 SQIVND (reference sequence). The CDR3 length is 15 residues. The germline V and J ends were trimmed by 3 bases and 3 bases, with 15 bases remaining between them.

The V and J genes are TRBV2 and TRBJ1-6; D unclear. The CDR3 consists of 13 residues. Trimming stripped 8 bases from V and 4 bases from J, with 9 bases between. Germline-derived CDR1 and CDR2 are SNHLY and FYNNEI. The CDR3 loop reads CASETDYNSPLHF. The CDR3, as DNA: TGTGCCAGCGAGACGGATTATAATTCACCCCTCCACTTT.

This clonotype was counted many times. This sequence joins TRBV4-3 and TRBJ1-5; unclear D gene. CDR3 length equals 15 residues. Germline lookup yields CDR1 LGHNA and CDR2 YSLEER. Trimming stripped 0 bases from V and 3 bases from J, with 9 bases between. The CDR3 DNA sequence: TGCGCCAGCAGCCAAGATGCCCAGGTCAATCAGCCCCAGCATTTT. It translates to CASSQDAQVNQPQHF.

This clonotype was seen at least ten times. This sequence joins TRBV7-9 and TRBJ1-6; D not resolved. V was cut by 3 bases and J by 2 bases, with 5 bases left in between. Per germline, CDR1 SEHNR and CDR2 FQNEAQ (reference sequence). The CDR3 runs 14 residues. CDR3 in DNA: TGTGCCAGCAGCTTTGGAACCTATAATTCACCCCTCCACTTT. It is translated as CASSFGTYNSPLHF.

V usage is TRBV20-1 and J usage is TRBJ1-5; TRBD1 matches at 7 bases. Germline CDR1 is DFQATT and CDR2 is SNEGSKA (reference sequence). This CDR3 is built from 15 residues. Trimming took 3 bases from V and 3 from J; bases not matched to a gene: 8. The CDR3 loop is CSASHPTGANQPQHF. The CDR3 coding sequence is TGCAGTGCTAGTCACCCCACAGGGGCCAATCAGCCCCAGCATTTT.

CDR3 amino acids: CASSVSSGDIQYF. In DNA form, the CDR3 reads TGTGCCAGCAGCGTAAGCTCGGGCGACATTCAGTACTTC. The V and J genes are TRBV7-9 and TRBJ2-4; D not certain. Trimming left V 5 bases short and J 8 bases short, with 13 bases between. CDR1 SEHNR and CDR2 FQNEAQ come from the germline V gene (reference sequence). This CDR3 spans 13 amino acids.

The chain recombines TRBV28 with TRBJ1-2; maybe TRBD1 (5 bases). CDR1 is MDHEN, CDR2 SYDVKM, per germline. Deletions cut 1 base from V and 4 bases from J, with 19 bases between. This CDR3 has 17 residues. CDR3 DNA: TGTGCCAGCAGTTTATCCGGACTCTCAGGGCAGGTCTATGGCTACACCTTC. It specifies CASSLSGLSGQVYGYTF.

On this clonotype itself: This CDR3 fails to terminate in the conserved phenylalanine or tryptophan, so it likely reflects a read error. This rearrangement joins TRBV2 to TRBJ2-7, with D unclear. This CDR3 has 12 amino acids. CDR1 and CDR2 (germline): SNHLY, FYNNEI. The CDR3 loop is CASINLSCEQYL. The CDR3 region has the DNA TGTGCCAGCATCAACCTCTCCTGCGAGCAGTACCTC.

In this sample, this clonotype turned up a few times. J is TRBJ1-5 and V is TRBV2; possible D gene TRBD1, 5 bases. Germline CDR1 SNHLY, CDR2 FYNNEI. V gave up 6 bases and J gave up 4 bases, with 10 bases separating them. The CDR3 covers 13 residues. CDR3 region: CASSNDRNQPQHF. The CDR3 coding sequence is TGTGCCAGCAGCAACGACAGAAATCAGCCCCAGCATTTT.

CDR3 DNA sequence: TGTGCCAGCAGTTTTCACGGCCCGAACACCGGGGAGCTGTTTTTT. It encodes CASSFHGPNTGELFF. The chain links TRBV28 to TRBJ2-2; D remains ambiguous. CDR1 is MDHEN and CDR2 is SYDVKM in the germline V gene. The CDR3 sequence is 15 residues long. V was trimmed by 3 bases and J by 0 bases, leaving 8 bases between them.